A single sample gave rise to the 17 T cell receptor beta chains below, sequenced in a study of OX40 agonist ivuxolimab in advanced cancers. Measured with immunoSEQ multiplex PCR; TCRdb has only the in-frame clones, and not every one. Among approximately 22,000 clones listed, under 85% were seen once. This sample comprised CD4+ or CD8+ T cells sorted from blood, obtained in a trial of the OX40 agonist ivuxolimab. All receptors derive from an adult with an advanced solid tumor such as melanoma, head and neck, liver or kidney cancer.

This clone was seen only a few times. The V call is TRBV6-6, the J call TRBJ1-4, with 8 bases matching TRBD1. Germline V gene data show CDR1 as MNHNY and CDR2 as SVGAGI (reference sequence). This CDR3 spans 14 amino acids. V lost 6 bases, J lost 8 bases, and 8 bases stayed unmatched. The CDR3: CASRTDRAEEKLFF. The CDR3 DNA is TGTGCCAGCAGGACGGACAGGGCGGAGGAAAAACTGTTTTTT.

A few counts support this clone. The rearrangement uses TRBV9 and TRBJ2-1, with D possibly TRBD2 on 5 matching bases. The V and J ends lost 3 bases and 0 bases respectively, with 13 bases between them. The germline V gene encodes CDR1 SGDLS and CDR2 YYNGEE. The CDR3 is 16 amino acids. The DNA for the CDR3 is TGTGCCAGCAGCGCCGGACTGGGTAGCTCCTACAATGAGCAGTTCTTC. Translated: CASSAGLGSSYNEQFF.

V is TRBV2 and J is TRBJ2-5, with TRBD2 matching over 9 bases. The V and J ends lost 4 bases and 3 bases, in that order; junction bases with no gene match: 0. Looked up from germline, CDR1 is SNHLY and CDR2 is FYNNEI. CDR3 length: 13 amino acids. CDR3 coding DNA: TGTGCCAGCAGTGTAGCGGGGGAAGAGACCCAGTACTTC. Amino acids: CASSVAGEETQYF.

The genes are TRBV18 and TRBJ1-4; D gene ambiguous. In germline, CDR1 is KGHSH, CDR2 LQKENI. CDR3 length equals 13 residues. Between the trimmed V and J ends, which lost 2 bases and 10 bases, there was a span of 11 bases. For the CDR3, the DNA is TGTGCCAGCTCACCATCGGGATGGGGAAAACTGTTTTTT. This translates into CASSPSGWGKLFF.

This chain uses TRBV19 with TRBJ1-5, with a tentative D call TRBD1 (5 bases). CDR3 length: 16 residues. V gave up 4 bases and J gave up 3 bases, with 16 bases separating them. In germline, CDR1 is LNHDA, CDR2 SQIVND (reference sequence). CDR3 DNA: TGTGCCAGTAGTAGACCCCGGGGCGCGGTCAATCAGCCCCAGCATTTT. It translates to CASSRPRGAVNQPQHF.

This sequence joins TRBV18 and TRBJ2-1, with D possibly being TRBD2 (7 bases). Germline CDR1 and CDR2: KGHSH and LQKENI. V lost 0 bases and J 6 bases, leaving 15 bases between the germline ends. The CDR3 loop spans 16 amino acids. CDR3 region: CASSPPSAGAVNEQFF. CDR3 DNA: TGTGCCAGCTCACCACCCTCGGCGGGGGCCGTCAATGAGCAGTTCTTC.

This rearrangement joins TRBV29-1 to TRBJ2-7; 8 bases are shared with TRBD2. This CDR3 comprises 15 residues. From germline, CDR1 is SQVTM and CDR2 ANQGSEA. The trim removed 6 bases at V and 1 base at J, leaving 11 bases unmatched. Here the CDR3 DNA reads TGCAGCGTCCTGGGCCGAGCGGGAGTTTCCTACGAGCAGTACTTC. Translation: CSVLGRAGVSYEQYF.

This chain uses TRBV27 with TRBJ1-1; tentatively, D is TRBD1 (6 bases). Per germline, CDR1 MNHEY and CDR2 SMNVEV (reference sequence). V shed 4 bases and J shed 1 base, with 13 bases lying between them. CDR3 size: 15 residues. The CDR3 bases are TGTGCCAGCAGTTCGACAGGACGGACGAACACTGAAGCTTTCTTT. Its protein product is CASSSTGRTNTEAFF.

This chain connects TRBV6-5 to TRBJ1-2, with TRBD1 matching over 9 bases. Germline CDR1 reads MNHEY; CDR2 reads SVGAGI. CDR3 length equals 15 residues. V dropped 5 bases and J dropped 4; count of bases not matched to a gene: 8. Here the CDR3 reads CASSATGGTGYGYTF. CDR3 nucleotide sequence: TGTGCCAGCAGTGCCACAGGGGGCACCGGCTATGGCTACACCTTC.

V and J are TRBV28 and TRBJ2-5, with 7 bases that match TRBD2. Germline V gene lookup returns CDR1 MDHEN and CDR2 SYDVKM. The CDR3 spans 14 residues. With 2 bases clipped from V and 6 bases from J, the junction kept 6 bases outside the gene matches. CDR3 amino acids: CASSLTGEGKTQYF. Here the CDR3 DNA reads TGTGCCAGCAGTTTAACTGGGGAGGGAAAGACCCAGTACTTC.

The rearrangement links TRBV9 to TRBJ2-3; 8 bases agree with TRBD2. The CDR3 contains 16 residues. Looked up from germline, CDR1 is SGDLS and CDR2 is YYNGEE. Losses at the gene ends were 0 bases for V and 0 bases for J; bases not matched to a gene: 3. CDR3 loop: CASSVVASGSTDTQYF. For the CDR3, the DNA is TGTGCCAGCAGCGTAGTGGCTAGCGGGAGCACAGATACGCAGTATTTT.

This clone appeared a few times. V gene TRBV7-8 combines with J gene TRBJ2-7; weak D call: TRBD1 (6 bases). CDR1 is SGHVS, CDR2 FQNEAQ, per germline. The CDR3 covers 15 residues. V lost 1 base and J 1 base, leaving 11 bases between the germline ends. CDR3 residues: CASSLGTGLSYEQYF. CDR3 DNA sequence: TGTGCCAGCAGCTTAGGTACAGGGTTGTCCTACGAGCAGTACTTC. Full variable domain (remainder filled in from reference TRBV7-8 and TRBJ2-7): GAGVSQSPRYKVAKRGQDVALRCDPISGHVSLFWYQQALGQGPEFLTYFQNEAQLDKSGLPSDRFFAERPEGSVSTLKIQRTQQEDSAVYLCASSLGTGLSYEQYFGPGTRLTVT.

In nucleotides, the CDR3 is TGTGCCAGCAACCAGGGAGAGACCCAGTACTTC. Its translation is CASNQGETQYF. The V gene is TRBV7-6, the J gene TRBJ2-5, with a possible D match to TRBD1 (5 bases). The CDR3 loop spans 11 amino acids. From germline, CDR1 is SGHVS and CDR2 FNYEAQ. The V end lost 7 bases, the J end lost 4 bases, and 7 bases lay between the germline ends.

This chain connects TRBV27 to TRBJ1-5, with 9 positions matching TRBD1. Looked up from germline, CDR1 is MNHEY and CDR2 is SMNVEV (reference sequence). V was pared by 6 bases and J by 0 bases, with 3 bases of the junction left unmatched. This CDR3 is 15 amino acids long. In DNA form, the CDR3 reads TGTGCCAGCAGCACAGGGGGCTATAGCAATCAGCCCCAGCATTTT. Translation gives CASSTGGYSNQPQHF.

In this sample, this clone turned up a few times. V gene TRBV2 combines with J gene TRBJ2-1, with D hard to call. Germline loops: CDR1 SNHLY, CDR2 FYNNEI. This CDR3 is built from 13 residues. Trimming pared 8 bases from V and 8 bases from J, leaving 16 bases between. The CDR3 nucleotides read TGTGCCAGCCAAGATGAGCCGTTCGATGAGCAGTTCTTC. It encodes CASQDEPFDEQFF.

V is TRBV28 and J is TRBJ2-3; 7 nucleotides align to TRBD2. In germline, CDR1 is MDHEN, CDR2 SYDVKM. This CDR3 is built from 16 residues. J lost 2 bases, V lost 6 bases, and 11 bases had no gene match. CDR3: CASSTRTRDYTDTQYF. The CDR3 DNA reads TGTGCCAGCAGCACCCGGACCCGGGACTACACAGATACGCAGTATTTT.

V gene TRBV10-3 combines with J gene TRBJ1-3; 9 nucleotides align to TRBD1. This CDR3 contains 17 residues. The J segment lost 1 base and the V segment lost 6 bases, leaving 10 bases of the junction unmatched. CDR1 is ENHRY, CDR2 SYGVKD, per germline. CDR3: CAISRTGDWGSGNTIYF. CDR3 bases: TGTGCCATCAGCAGGACAGGGGATTGGGGATCTGGAAACACCATATATTTT.